This T cell receptor (beta chain) came from a study of blood T cell repertoires in COVID-19. As for the study in general: From T cells, B-cell-depleted T cells, or PBMCs came the material, which was cDNA or gDNA.

As processed by the authors: It was from reference gene primer amplification that nucleated cell counts were estimated. Assay used: immunoSEQ multiplex PCR; TCRdb lists only in-frame clones, some missing. V and J calls and clone size are those listed in that table; D and trimming were worked out from the DNA. The table includes 200,000 to 250,000 clones, roughly 84% detected once. With 7 bases clipped from V and 5 bases from J, the junction kept 10 bases outside the gene matches. Per the germline V gene, CDR1 is MNHEY and CDR2 is SVGAGI. This CDR3 is 15 amino acids long. Categorization into cohorts depended on clinical history that participants reported. Symptom resolution, clearance, or two negative PCRs marked donors in Cohort 3 as recovered.

Sequenced sample: PBMCs or T cells enriched from blood (not recorded which). The chain combines TRBV6-5 with TRBJ2-7; 11 bases agree with TRBD2. The sequence derives from a woman aged 35 to 49 who had recovered from COVID-19. CDR3 sequence (DNA): TGTGCCAGCACTGCGACCCTAGCGGGAGGCCACGAGCAGTACTTC. Residues: CASTATLAGGHEQYF.